Given below is one TCR beta chain in context. What it binds is unknown. Germline V lookup: CDR1 SGHRS, CDR2 YFSETQ. This CDR3 spans 13 amino acids. V lost 0 bases to trimming and J lost 4 bases, with 8 bases between them. This sample was included in a study of cytomegalovirus exposure and HLA in healthy donors. 13 Jbeta primers and 60 Vbeta primers were used for the PCR. Per the original methods: The count from a later analysis was about 80 million unique TCR beta chains, approximately 9.9 million of them shared. Clones were sequenced by immunoSEQ multiplex PCR, and TCRdb holds only the in-frame ones, with some missing. The DNA was the basis for D and trimming; V, J and clone size are from that table. The sample contains roughly 120,000 clones, around 70% of which appear only once. Study observations and caveats: Cytomegalovirus-associated status was assigned to roughly 160 TCR beta chains. CMV serostatus was the only recorded immune exposure for donors.

The TCR comes from a woman in her thirties or forties in good health and CMV-seropositive. V usage is TRBV5-1 and J usage is TRBJ2-7; D remains ambiguous. Sequenced input: PBMCs. CDR3 sequence: CASSLDNPYEQYF. Written as DNA, the CDR3 is TGCGCCAGCAGCTTGGACAACCCTTACGAGCAGTACTTC.